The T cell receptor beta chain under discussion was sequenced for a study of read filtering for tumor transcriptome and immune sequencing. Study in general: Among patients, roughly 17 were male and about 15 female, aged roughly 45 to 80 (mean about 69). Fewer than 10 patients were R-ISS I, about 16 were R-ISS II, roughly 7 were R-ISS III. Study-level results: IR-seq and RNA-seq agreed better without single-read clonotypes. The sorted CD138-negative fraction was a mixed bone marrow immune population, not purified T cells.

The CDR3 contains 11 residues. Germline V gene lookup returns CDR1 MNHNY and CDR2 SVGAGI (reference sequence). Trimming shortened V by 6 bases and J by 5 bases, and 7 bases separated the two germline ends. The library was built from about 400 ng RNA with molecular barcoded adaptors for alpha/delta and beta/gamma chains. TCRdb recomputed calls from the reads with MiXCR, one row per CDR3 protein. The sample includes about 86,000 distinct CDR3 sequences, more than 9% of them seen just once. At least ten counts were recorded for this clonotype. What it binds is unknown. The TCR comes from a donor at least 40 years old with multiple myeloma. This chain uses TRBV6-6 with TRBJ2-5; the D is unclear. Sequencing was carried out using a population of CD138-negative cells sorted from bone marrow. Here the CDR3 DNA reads TGTGCCAGCAGCGAAGCCGAGACCCAGTACTTC. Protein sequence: CASSEAETQYF.